This T cell receptor beta chain derives from a study of T cell changes during pregnancy in multiple sclerosis. Sequencing used immunoSEQ multiplex PCR; TCRdb keeps in-frame clones, though not all of them. Among about 77,000 clones listed, roughly 91% were seen once. This receptor was identified in a female donor in good health, enrolled as a control in a pregnancy study. Sequenced material: peripheral blood, taken after pregnancy.

The CDR3 DNA follows: TGCGCCAGCAGCGAACCCCAGGGGACGACTGAAGCTTTCTTT. Its translation is CASSEPQGTTEAFF. The gene calls are TRBV5-1 and TRBJ1-1; tentative D call: TRBD1 (6 bases). Trimming took off 4 bases at V and 5 bases at J, with 15 bases between the two ends. The CDR3 length is 14 residues. Germline V gives CDR1 SGHRS, CDR2 YFSETQ.